This T cell receptor beta chain was sequenced in a study of early T cells in non-severe SARS-CoV-2 infection. In TCRdb, the 5' RACE reads were re-called with MiXCR into one record per CDR3 protein. In the table there are 53,000 or so distinct CDR3 sequences, around 10% of which are singletons. The CDR3 extends over 14 amino acids. Losses at the gene ends were 5 bases for V and 6 bases for J; bases not matched to a gene: 7. The V gene's germline CDR1 is SEHNR and CDR2 FQNEAQ (reference sequence). Specimen: whole blood, collected at baseline. This chain uses TRBV7-9 with TRBJ1-1; 9 bases agree with TRBD1. This clonotype was sampled from an adult who was a healthcare worker with PCR-confirmed SARS-CoV-2 infection or an uninfected control (not recorded which). In DNA form, the CDR3 reads TGTGCCAGCAGCACCGAGGACAGGGGCGCTGAAGCTTTCTTT. Protein product: CASSTEDRGAEAFF.